A single TCR beta chain is shown here with its context. Its specificity is unknown. This sample is part of a study of CD8+ T cells in alopecia areata. Looking at the study overall: Patients in the treated group were given tofacitinib by mouth, 5 to 10 mg twice a day. Patients took tofacitinib for 6 to 18 months, followed by 6 drug-free months.

Treatment here: oral pan-JAK inhibitor, 5-10 mg twice daily. Study-level results: Patients shared TCRs less clearly than mice did, possibly owing to HLA. Among the 100 top clones, expanded CD8+ clones, like scalp clonality, were significantly decreased by tofacitinib.

RNA was isolated and reverse transcribed to cDNA, the sequencing template. This table comes from immunoSEQ multiplex PCR, and its TCRdb copy is limited to in-frame clones, with some not included. The sample includes a few hundred thousand clones, more than 45% of them seen just once. Source: CD4+ T cells sorted from blood, taken at week 4, from a patient treated with tofacitinib. The receptor was isolated from a human donor with alopecia areata.

As DNA, the CDR3 is TGTGCCTGGAGTTCCCACAGGGAAAATCAGCCCCAGCATTTT. Translation gives CAWSSHRENQPQHF. V gene TRBV30 combines with J gene TRBJ1-5; D is possibly TRBD1 (6 bases). The CDR3 contains 14 residues. CDR1 is GTSNPN and CDR2 is SVGIG in the germline V gene (reference sequence). V dropped 2 bases and J dropped 4 bases, with 12 bases sitting between them.